This entry concerns a single T cell receptor (beta chain). TCRdb reprocessed the 5' RACE reads, with one entry per CDR3 protein and no DNA. In all, the sample yields 400,000 to 550,000 distinct CDR3 sequences. The entry originates in a study of T cells expressing NK-cell markers. Germline-derived CDR1 and CDR2 are MDHEN and SYDVKM. The CDR3 covers 14 residues. This chain links TRBV28 with TRBJ2-7; the D call of TRBD1 rests on TCRdb alone, since no DNA is present to check it. The source material was blood T cells: a sorted CD56 or NKG2C T cell subset, CD4+ or CD8+ T cells, or bulk PBMC T cells (not recorded which). The clonotype originates from a woman between 18 and 69 years old in good health. The CDR3 sequence: CASSLMGPGGKQYF.